This T cell receptor beta chain stems from a study of lymphopenia after photon versus proton radiotherapy. Study observations and caveats: Better survival with proton therapy was suggested as possible, not demonstrated. After lymphocyte nadir, photon-treated repertoires showed oligoclonal expansion, especially CD8+ Temra.

A word on this clone: What it binds is not known.

This table comes from immunoSEQ multiplex PCR, and its TCRdb copy is limited to in-frame clones, with some not included. In the table there are tens of thousands of clones, about 86% of which are singletons. CDR1 MNHEY and CDR2 SVGAGI come from the germline V gene. The CDR3 sequence is 14 residues long. Trimming cost V 6 bases and J 3 bases, with 15 bases left between them. The chain recombines TRBV6-5 with TRBJ2-7, with D perhaps being TRBD1 or TRBD2 (5 bases each). The source is a woman in her 70s with pancreatic cancer. Some clones in this sample may be carry-over from other donors' samples. The specimen comprised peripheral blood, sampled from a patient treated with proton-based radiotherapy. CDR3 in amino acids: CASSLRDANYEQYF. The CDR3 DNA follows: TGTGCCAGCAGCCTCCGGGACGCAAACTACGAGCAGTACTTC.